This TCR beta chain was retrieved from a study of T cell repertoires in cytomegalovirus infection. As to this clonotype: Its antigen is unknown.

A single record per CDR3 protein comes from TCRdb applying MiXCR to the reads. Altogether approximately 910,000 distinct CDR3 sequences are present, 30% to 40% being singletons, with the ten largest covering over 10%. The CDR3 contains 15 residues. Trimming removed 7 bases from V and 8 bases from J, with 23 bases in between. Germline V CDR1 and CDR2: MRHNA, SNTAGT. J is TRBJ2-5 and V is TRBV6-4, with D unresolved. The receptor comes from a human donor in good health (CMV status not recorded). Some clones in this sample may be carry-over from other donors' samples. This material consisted of cultured CD8+ T cells from PBMCs, taken from culture after CMV antigen stimulation. CDR3 amino acids: CASTILPRLEGTQYF. In DNA, the CDR3 is TGTGCCAGCACCATACTCCCACGCCTCGAAGGAACCCAGTACTTC.